This TCR beta chain was captured by sequencing in a study of blood T cell repertoires in COVID-19. This clone was seen a single time. This CDR3 is 15 amino acids long. Trimming removed 4 bases from V and 0 bases from J; junction bases left unmatched: 4. CDR1 and CDR2 from the germline V gene are SGHNT and YENEEA. Produced via immunoSEQ multiplex PCR; TCRdb's table is partial and in-frame only. The repertoire holds around 90,000 clones, with approximately 92% as singletons. Sequencing was carried out using peripheral blood. The clonotype was recovered from a woman in her sixties or seventies with active COVID-19. V is TRBV11-3 and J is TRBJ1-1; 8 positions agree with TRBD1. CDR3 region: CASSSRTGLNTEAFF. The CDR3 region has the DNA TGTGCCAGCAGCTCTCGGACAGGGCTGAACACTGAAGCTTTCTTT.